Only a few counts were recorded for the clone carrying this TCR beta chain. Antigen: not known. It may be a read error: a sequence one base away is much more abundant. This specimen belongs to a study of T cell repertoires in cytomegalovirus infection. Whole-study results and caveats: Dominating the ex vivo response were HLA-C-restricted CMV-specific TCR beta clonotypes.

MiXCR, run by TCRdb on the reads, gives a single entry per CDR3 protein. The table lists 700,000 to 850,000 distinct CDR3 sequences, about 30% of them singletons, with around 12% in the top ten. The CDR3 length is 15 residues. Germline CDR1 reads SGHVS; CDR2 reads FNYEAQ. The V segment lost 2 bases and the J segment 5 bases; nucleotides outside the gene matches: 4. Sequencing used cultured CD8+ T cells from PBMCs, obtained from culture after CMV antigen stimulation. The TCR was taken from a human donor in good health (CMV status not recorded). Some clones in this sample may be carry-over from other donors' samples. The chain recombines TRBV7-6 with TRBJ2-3; TRBD2 agrees at 10 bases. CDR3 loop: CASSLSGGAKDTQYF. The CDR3 DNA is TGTGCCAGCAGCTTAAGCGGGGGGGCCAAAGATACGCAGTATTTT.